This T cell receptor beta chain stems from a study of graft-versus-host responses after intestinal transplantation. Looking at the study overall: Multivisceral, liver-intestinal, or isolated intestinal grafts went to recipients. For around 3 years after anti-thymocyte globulin induction, all recipients took tacrolimus and steroids. Whole-study results and caveats: Some patients had graft-donor T cell macrochimerism, and their allografts showed high graft-versus-host to host-versus-graft clonal ratios. Early post-transplant HvG declines tracked with peak circulating GvH clone levels.

A word on this clone: The antigen is not known.

Sequenced by immunoSEQ multiplex PCR; TCRdb stores in-frame clones only, minus some. Of about 47,000 clones listed, approximately 95% were seen once; the top ten hold 5% to 6.5%. This clonotype was sampled from a human patient who received an intestinal transplant, so some T cells may come from the graft donor. The sequencing here drew on PBMCs, taken about 120 weeks after a first intestinal transplant, on the day of a second.

CDR3 DNA: TGTGCCAGCTCACTACACTACACTAATGAAAAACTGTTTTTT. It yields the protein CASSLHYTNEKLFF. V usage is TRBV18 and J usage is TRBJ1-4; D call uncertain. Germline V CDR1 and CDR2: KGHSH, LQKENI. The CDR3 has 14 residues. V lost 4 bases and J lost 2, with 8 bases in between.